This T cell receptor beta chain was identified during a study of CD8+ T cells in alopecia areata. General study results and limits: Mice gave a clearer picture of TCR sharing than patients did, possibly for HLA-related reasons.

The sequencing template was cDNA reverse transcribed from extracted RNA. TCRdb keeps only in-frame clones here, not all; method: immunoSEQ multiplex PCR. The sample records 75,000 to 100,000 clones, around 38% being singletons. On this clone itself: No antigen is known for it.

Trimming removed 1 base from V and 2 bases from J, with 9 bases in between. The CDR3 runs to 14 residues. Germline V gene sequence: CDR1 LGHNA, CDR2 YNFKEQ. Specimen: CD4+ T cells sorted from blood. The V gene is TRBV4-2, the J gene TRBJ2-7; D is perhaps TRBD1 (6 bases). The sequence was collected from a human donor with alopecia areata. The CDR3 sequence: CASSQGGQTYEQYF. In nucleotides, the CDR3 is TGTGCCAGCAGCCAAGGGGGACAAACCTACGAGCAGTACTTC.